The sequence of this T cell receptor beta chain was determined in a study of cytomegalovirus exposure and HLA in healthy donors. Regarding the study as a whole: The HLA-A and HLA-B alleles of most subjects were reportedly predicted accurately from TCR beta sequences. Among donors in an Asian-associated ancestry cluster, a later analysis reportedly found fewer N-insertions than the roughly 700-donor mean. Later analysis identified a missense DCLRE1C variant that was linked to TCR beta V- and J-gene trimming.

This clone was counted a few times. What it recognizes is unknown. With 60 Vbeta and 13 Jbeta primers, the PCR was carried out. The method was immunoSEQ multiplex PCR; TCRdb's version includes in-frame clones alone and lacks a portion of them. This table holds roughly 250,000 clones, 75% to 85% found once. This clonotype originated in a girl aged 2 to 10 in good health and CMV-seronegative. The specimen was PBMCs.

This chain's CDR3 is CATSGLAGIPETQYF. The DNA of the CDR3 is TGTGCCACCAGCGGCCTAGCGGGGATACCGGAGACCCAGTACTTC. The genes are TRBV15 and TRBJ2-5, with TRBD2 matching over 9 bases. Germline V CDR1 and CDR2: LNHNV, YYDKDF (reference sequence). J gave up 5 bases and V 5 bases, and 9 bases lay outside the gene matches. The CDR3 runs to 15 residues. The full variable domain, completed using reference TRBV15 and TRBJ2-5, is DAMVIQNPRYQVTQFGKPVTLSCSQTLNHNVMYWYQQKSSQAPKLLFHYYDKDFNNEADTPDNFQSRRPNTSFCFLDIRSPGLGDTAMYLCATSGLAGIPETQYFGPGTRLLVL.